Judged by abundance, the clone carrying this T cell receptor beta chain is medium-sized. Antigen: not known. This sample was taken from a study of vaccination effects on CD4 cells after COVID-19. Looked up from germline, CDR1 is DFQATT and CDR2 is SNEGSKA (reference sequence). The germline V and J ends were trimmed by 6 bases and 4 bases, with 4 bases remaining between them. The CDR3 loop spans 11 amino acids. Within the ViraFEST assay, antigen-specific CD4+ T cells underwent expansion with viral peptide pools prior to sequencing. Researchers isolated CD4+ T cells once roughly nine days of culture had elapsed. Participants completed two doses of the BNT162b2 or mRNA-1273 vaccine. Nucleocapsid antibodies were negative in the vaccine recipients, who had never had SARS-CoV-2 infection. Assay used: immunoSEQ multiplex PCR; TCRdb lists only in-frame clones, some missing. The sample has approximately 28,000 clones; 80% are singletons.

The chain combines TRBV20-1 with TRBJ2-6; D is unresolved. This receptor was obtained from a human donor who received a COVID-19 vaccine. Some clones in this sample may be carry-over from other donors' samples. The specimen was CD4+ T cells from PBMCs cultured with SARS-CoV-2 spike peptides, collected after COVID-19 vaccination. The CDR3 DNA is TGCAGTGCCTGGGGGGCCAACGTCCTGACTTTC. As protein: CSAWGANVLTF.